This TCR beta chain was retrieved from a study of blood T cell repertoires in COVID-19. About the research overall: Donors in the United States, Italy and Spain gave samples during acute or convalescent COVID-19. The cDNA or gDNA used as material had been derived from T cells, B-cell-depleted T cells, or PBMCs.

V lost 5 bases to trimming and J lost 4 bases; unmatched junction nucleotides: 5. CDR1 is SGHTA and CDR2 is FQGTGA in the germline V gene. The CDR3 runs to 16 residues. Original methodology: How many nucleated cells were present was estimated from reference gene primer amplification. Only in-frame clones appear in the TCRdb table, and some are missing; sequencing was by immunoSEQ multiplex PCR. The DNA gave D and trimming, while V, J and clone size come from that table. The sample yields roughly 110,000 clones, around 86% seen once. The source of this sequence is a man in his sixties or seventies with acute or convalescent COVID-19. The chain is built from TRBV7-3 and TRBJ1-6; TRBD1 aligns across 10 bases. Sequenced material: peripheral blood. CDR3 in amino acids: CASSDRDRGYNSPLHF. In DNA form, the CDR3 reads TGTGCCAGCAGCGACCGGGACAGGGGATATAATTCACCCCTCCACTTT. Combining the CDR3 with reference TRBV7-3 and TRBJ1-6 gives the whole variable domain GAGVSQTPSNKVTEKGKYVELRCDPISGHTALYWYRQSLGQGPEFLIYFQGTGAADDSGLPNDRFFAVRPEGSVSTLKIQRTERGDSAVYLCASSDRDRGYNSPLHFGNGTRLTVT.